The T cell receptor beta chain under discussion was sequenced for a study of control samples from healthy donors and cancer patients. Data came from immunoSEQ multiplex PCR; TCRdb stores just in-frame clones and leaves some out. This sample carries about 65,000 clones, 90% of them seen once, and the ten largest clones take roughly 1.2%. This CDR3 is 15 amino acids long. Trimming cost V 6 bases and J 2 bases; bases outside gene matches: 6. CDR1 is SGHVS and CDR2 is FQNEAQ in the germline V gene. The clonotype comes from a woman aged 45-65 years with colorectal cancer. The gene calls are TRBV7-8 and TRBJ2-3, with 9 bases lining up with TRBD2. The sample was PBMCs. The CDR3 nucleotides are TGTGCCAGCAGTCTGCTAGCGGGGACCACAGATACGCAGTATTTT. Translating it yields CASSLLAGTTDTQYF.